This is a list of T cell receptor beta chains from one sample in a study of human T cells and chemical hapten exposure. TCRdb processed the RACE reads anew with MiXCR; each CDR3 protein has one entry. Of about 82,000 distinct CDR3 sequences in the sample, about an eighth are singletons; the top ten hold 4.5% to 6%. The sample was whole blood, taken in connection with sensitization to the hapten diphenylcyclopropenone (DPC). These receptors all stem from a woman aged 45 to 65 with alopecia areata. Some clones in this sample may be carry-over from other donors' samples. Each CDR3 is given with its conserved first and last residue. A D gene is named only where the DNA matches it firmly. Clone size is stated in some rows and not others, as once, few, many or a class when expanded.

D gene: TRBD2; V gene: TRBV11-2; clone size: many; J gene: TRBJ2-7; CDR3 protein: CASSPSGRSAEQYF; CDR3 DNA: TGTGCCAGCAGCCCGAGCGGGAGATCCGCCGAGCAGTACTTC
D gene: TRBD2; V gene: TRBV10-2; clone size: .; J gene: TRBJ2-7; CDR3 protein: CASSYGTSGRGYNEQYF; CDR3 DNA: TGCGCCAGCAGCTACGGGACTAGCGGGAGGGGGTACAATGAGCAGTACTTC
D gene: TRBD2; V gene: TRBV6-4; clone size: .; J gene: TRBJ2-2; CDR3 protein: CASSELAGVNTGELFF; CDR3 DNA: TGTGCCAGCAGTGAGCTAGCGGGAGTCAACACCGGGGAGCTGTTTTTT
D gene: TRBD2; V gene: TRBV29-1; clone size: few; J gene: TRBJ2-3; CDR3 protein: CSVEVGRADTQYF; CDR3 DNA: TGCAGCGTTGAAGTCGGGAGGGCAGATACGCAGTATTTT
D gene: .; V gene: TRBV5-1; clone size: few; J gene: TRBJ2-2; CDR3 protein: CASSYGPNTGELFF; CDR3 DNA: TGCGCCAGCAGCTACGGCCCGAACACCGGGGAGCTGTTTTTT
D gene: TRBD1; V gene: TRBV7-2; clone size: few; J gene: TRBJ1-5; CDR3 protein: CASSWGQPINQPQHF; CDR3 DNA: TGTGCCAGCAGCTGGGGACAGCCTATCAATCAGCCCCAGCATTTT
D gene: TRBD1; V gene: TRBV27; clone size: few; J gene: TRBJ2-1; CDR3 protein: CASSSLTGAGDEQFF; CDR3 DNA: TGTGCCAGCAGTTCACTGACAGGGGCAGGGGATGAGCAGTTCTTC
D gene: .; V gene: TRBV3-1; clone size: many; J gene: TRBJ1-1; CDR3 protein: CASSQDLWSTEAFF; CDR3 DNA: TGTGCCAGCAGCCAAGACCTTTGGAGCACTGAAGCTTTCTTT
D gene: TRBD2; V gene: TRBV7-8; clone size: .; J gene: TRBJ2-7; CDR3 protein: CASSSGRFTYEQYF; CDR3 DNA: TGTGCCAGCAGCAGCGGGAGGTTTACCTACGAGCAGTACTTC
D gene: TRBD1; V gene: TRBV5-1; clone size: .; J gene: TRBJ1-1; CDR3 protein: CASSRQGPNTEAFF; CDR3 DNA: TGCGCCAGCAGCCGACAGGGACCAAACACTGAAGCTTTCTTT
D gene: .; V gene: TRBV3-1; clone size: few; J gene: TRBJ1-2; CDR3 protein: CASRASIKTGIYGYTF; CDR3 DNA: TGTGCCAGCAGGGCTTCAATAAAGACAGGCATCTATGGCTACACCTTC
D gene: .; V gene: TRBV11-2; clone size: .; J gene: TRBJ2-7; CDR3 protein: CASSLTDDYEQYF; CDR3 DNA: TGTGCCAGCAGCTTGACAGACGACTACGAGCAGTACTTC
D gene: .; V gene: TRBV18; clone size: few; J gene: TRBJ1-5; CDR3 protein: CASSPQRTDRYNQPQHF; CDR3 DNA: TGTGCCAGCTCACCCCAAAGGACTGACAGGTACAATCAGCCCCAGCATTTT
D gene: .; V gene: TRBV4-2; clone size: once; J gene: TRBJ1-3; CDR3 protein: CASSKDLGSSSGNTIYF; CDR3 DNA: TGTGCCAGCAGCAAAGATCTGGGATCCAGCTCTGGAAACACCATATATTTT
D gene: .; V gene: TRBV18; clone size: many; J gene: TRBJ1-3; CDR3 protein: CASSPKITSSGNTIYF; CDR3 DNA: TGTGCCAGCTCACCTAAGATCACGAGCTCTGGAAACACCATATATTTT
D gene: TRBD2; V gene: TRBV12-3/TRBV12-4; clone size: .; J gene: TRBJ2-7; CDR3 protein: CASSPGTSSTSSYEQYF; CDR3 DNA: TGTGCCAGCAGCCCCGGGACTAGCTCTACTAGCTCCTACGAGCAGTACTTC
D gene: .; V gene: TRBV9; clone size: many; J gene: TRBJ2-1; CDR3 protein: CASSDRPDTSYNEQFF; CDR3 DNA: TGTGCCAGCAGCGATAGACCTGATACCTCCTACAATGAGCAGTTCTTC
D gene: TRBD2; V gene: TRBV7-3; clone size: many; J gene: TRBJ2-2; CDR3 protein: CASSLTAGGSGELFF; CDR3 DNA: TGTGCCAGCAGCTTAACCGCGGGAGGATCCGGGGAGCTGTTTTTT
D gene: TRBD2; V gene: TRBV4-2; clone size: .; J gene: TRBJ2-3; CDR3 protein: CASSQDLSSGRADVTDTQYF; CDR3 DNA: TGTGCCAGCAGCCAAGATCTATCTAGCGGGAGGGCCGATGTAACAGATACGCAGTATTTT
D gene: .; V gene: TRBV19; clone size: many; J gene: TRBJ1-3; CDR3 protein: CASRDGHSGNTIYF; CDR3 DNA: TGTGCCAGCCGCGACGGCCACTCTGGAAACACCATATATTTT
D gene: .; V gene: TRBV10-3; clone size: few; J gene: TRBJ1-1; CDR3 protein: CAISELRGTEAFF; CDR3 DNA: TGTGCCATCAGTGAGCTCAGGGGCACTGAAGCTTTCTTT
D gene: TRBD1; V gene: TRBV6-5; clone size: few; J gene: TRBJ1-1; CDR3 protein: CASSRPGTGSVSTEAFF; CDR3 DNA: TGTGCCAGCAGTCGTCCCGGGACAGGCTCAGTTTCTACTGAAGCTTTCTTT
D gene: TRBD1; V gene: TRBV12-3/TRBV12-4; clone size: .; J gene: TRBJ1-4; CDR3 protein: CASSPDRMLATNEKLFF; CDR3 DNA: TGTGCCAGCAGCCCGGACAGGATGCTAGCAACTAATGAAAAACTGTTTTTT
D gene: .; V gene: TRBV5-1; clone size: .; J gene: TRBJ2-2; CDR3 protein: CASSPYTNTGELFF; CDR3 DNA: TGCGCCAGCAGCCCGTATACCAACACCGGGGAGCTGTTTTTT
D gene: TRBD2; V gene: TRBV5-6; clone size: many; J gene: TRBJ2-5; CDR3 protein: CASSFDRTSQGETQYF; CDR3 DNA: TGTGCCAGCAGCTTCGACAGGACTAGCCAGGGAGAGACCCAGTACTTC
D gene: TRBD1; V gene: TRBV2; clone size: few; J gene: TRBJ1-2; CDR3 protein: CASRARTGGYYGYTF; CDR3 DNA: TGTGCCAGCAGAGCCCGGACAGGGGGATACTATGGCTACACCTTC
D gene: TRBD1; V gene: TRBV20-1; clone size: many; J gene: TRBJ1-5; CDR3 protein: CSARGQGRYQPQHF; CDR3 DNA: TGCAGTGCTAGAGGACAGGGGCGATATCAGCCCCAGCATTTT
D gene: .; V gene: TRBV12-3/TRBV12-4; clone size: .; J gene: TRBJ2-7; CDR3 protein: CASAQASSSYEQYF; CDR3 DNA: TGTGCCAGCGCCCAGGCTAGTAGCTCCTACGAGCAGTACTTC
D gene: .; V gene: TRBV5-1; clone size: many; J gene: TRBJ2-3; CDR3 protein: CASSPGLRLGDTQYF; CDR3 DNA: TGCGCCAGCAGCCCGGGACTGCGATTAGGGGATACGCAGTATTTT
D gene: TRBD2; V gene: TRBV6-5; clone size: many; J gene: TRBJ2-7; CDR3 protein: CASRKREVRYEQYF; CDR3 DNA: TGTGCCAGCAGAAAGCGGGAGGTACGCTACGAGCAGTACTTC
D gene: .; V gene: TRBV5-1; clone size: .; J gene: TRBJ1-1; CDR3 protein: CASSTGQEVTEAFF; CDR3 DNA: TGCGCCAGCAGCACGGGACAAGAAGTCACTGAAGCTTTCTTT
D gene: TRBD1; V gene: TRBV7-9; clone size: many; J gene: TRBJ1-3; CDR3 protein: CASSLVGGTGGPRSGNTIYF; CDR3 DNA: TGTGCCAGCAGCTTAGTAGGCGGGACAGGGGGGCCCCGCTCTGGAAACACCATATATTTT
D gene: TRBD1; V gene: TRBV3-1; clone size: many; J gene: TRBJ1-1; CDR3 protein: CASSQGESMGQGAFF; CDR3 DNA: TGTGCCAGCAGCCAAGGAGAAAGTATGGGACAGGGTGCTTTCTTT
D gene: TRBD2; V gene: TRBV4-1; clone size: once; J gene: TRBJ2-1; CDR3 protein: CASSLLAGEVEQFF; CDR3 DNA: TGCGCCAGCAGCCTACTAGCGGGAGAGGTTGAGCAGTTCTTC
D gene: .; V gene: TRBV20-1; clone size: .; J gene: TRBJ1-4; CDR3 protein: CSAILPLNEKLFF; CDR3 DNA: TGCAGTGCTATTCTTCCATTAAATGAAAAACTGTTTTTT
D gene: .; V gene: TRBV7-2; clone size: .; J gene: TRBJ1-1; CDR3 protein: CASSQGRFQAFF; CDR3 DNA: TGTGCCAGCAGCCAGGGACGGTTTCAAGCTTTCTTT
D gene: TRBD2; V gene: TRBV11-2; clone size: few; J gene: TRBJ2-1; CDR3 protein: CASSLELATNEQFF; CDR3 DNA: TGTGCCAGCAGCTTAGAACTAGCGACTAATGAGCAGTTCTTC
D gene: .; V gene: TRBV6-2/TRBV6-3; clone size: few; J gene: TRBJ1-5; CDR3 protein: CASRKSGNNQPQHF; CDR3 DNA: TGTGCCAGTCGGAAATCTGGGAATAATCAGCCCCAGCATTTT
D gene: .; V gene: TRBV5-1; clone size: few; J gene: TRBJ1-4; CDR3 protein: CASGVGALTLNEKLFF; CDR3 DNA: TGCGCCAGCGGGGTCGGCGCCTTGACCCTTAATGAAAAACTGTTTTTT
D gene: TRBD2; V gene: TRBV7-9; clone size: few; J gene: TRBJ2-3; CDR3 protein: CASSRTSGGKDTQYF; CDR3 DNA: TGTGCCAGCAGCCGCACTAGCGGTGGGAAAGATACGCAGTATTTT
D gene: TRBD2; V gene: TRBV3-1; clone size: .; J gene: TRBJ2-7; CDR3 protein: CASSQELAGDEQYF; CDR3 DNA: TGTGCCAGCAGCCAAGAGCTAGCGGGAGACGAGCAGTACTTC
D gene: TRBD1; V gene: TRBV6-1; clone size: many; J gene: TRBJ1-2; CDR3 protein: CASSEGPGQGANYGYTF; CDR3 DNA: TGTGCCAGCAGTGAAGGACCCGGACAGGGGGCAAACTATGGCTACACCTTC
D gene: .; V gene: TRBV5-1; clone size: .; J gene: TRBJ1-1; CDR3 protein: CASSYDGMNTEAFF; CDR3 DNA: TGCGCCAGCAGCTATGACGGGATGAACACTGAAGCTTTCTTT
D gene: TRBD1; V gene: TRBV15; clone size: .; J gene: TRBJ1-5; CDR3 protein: CATSRGQGNQPQHF; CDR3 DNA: TGTGCCACCAGCAGAGGACAGGGAAATCAGCCCCAGCATTTT